The 26 T cell receptor beta chains given below trace back to one sample, sequenced in a study of early T cells in non-severe SARS-CoV-2 infection. TCRdb fed the 5' RACE reads into MiXCR, producing one record per CDR3 protein. The sample yields 75,000 or so distinct CDR3 sequences, 9.5% to 12% seen once. Sequenced material: whole blood, taken at baseline. All receptors come from an adult who was a healthcare worker with PCR-confirmed SARS-CoV-2 infection or an uninfected control (not recorded which).

The chain has TRBV12-5 and TRBJ2-7, with D possibly TRBD1 on 6 matching bases. The V gene's germline CDR1 is LGHNT and CDR2 FRNRAP. With 6 bases removed from V and 7 bases from J, the gap between germline ends came to 16 bases. This CDR3 contains 13 residues. The DNA of the CDR3 is TGTGCTAGTGGCTCGCACAGGGATTTGGAGCAGTACTTC. Translated, it gives CASGSHRDLEQYF.

The V call is TRBV3-1, the J call TRBJ2-7; possibly TRBD1 for D (6 bases). Germline loops: CDR1 LGHDT, CDR2 YNNKEL (reference sequence). V lost 4 bases and J lost 4, with 11 bases in between. The CDR3 loop spans 13 amino acids. The CDR3 DNA sequence: TGTGCCAGCAGCCGAAATACAGGGTACGAGCAGTACTTC. As protein: CASSRNTGYEQYF.

This clonotype was observed at least ten times. V is TRBV19 and J is TRBJ1-5; TRBD1 aligns across 7 bases. The CDR3 consists of 14 residues. Germline values: CDR1 LNHDA, CDR2 SQIVND (reference sequence). Trimming removed 3 bases from V and 7 bases from J; junction bases left unmatched: 6. The CDR3 sequence is CASSIRTGGQPQHF. The CDR3 coding sequence is TGTGCCAGTAGTATCAGGACAGGCGGGCAGCCCCAGCATTTT.

This clonotype was seen a few times. V gene TRBV4-1 combines with J gene TRBJ1-3; perhaps TRBD1 as D (5 bases). V lost 6 bases to trimming and J lost 0 bases, with 12 bases between them. The CDR3 is 15 amino acids. Germline CDR1 reads MGHRA; CDR2 reads YSYEKL. CDR3 in amino acids: CASRRLGRSGNTIYF. In nucleotides, the CDR3 is TGCGCCAGCAGGAGACTGGGACGCTCTGGAAACACCATATATTTT.

The chain has TRBV4-1 and TRBJ1-1; the D gene is possibly TRBD1 (6 bases). Germline values: CDR1 MGHRA, CDR2 YSYEKL. CDR3 size: 14 residues. Deletions cut 4 bases from V and 11 bases from J, with 20 bases between. The CDR3 here is CASSLNRGISGAFF. CDR3 coding DNA: TGCGCCAGCAGCCTCAATAGGGGGATTTCGGGGGCTTTCTTT.

V is TRBV10-3 and J is TRBJ2-1, with D perhaps TRBD2 (6 bases). V lost 0 bases to trimming and J lost 7 bases, with 13 bases between them. There are 15 residues in the CDR3. Germline assignment: CDR1 ENHRY and CDR2 SYGVKD. CDR3 bases: TGTGCCATCAGTGAGTCGGAAGAGGGAGGTAATGAGCAGTTCTTC. It yields the protein CAISESEEGGNEQFF.

This clonotype was found a few times. The V and J genes are TRBV5-6 and TRBJ2-7; D ambiguous. This CDR3 is 13 amino acids long. The germline CDR1 and CDR2 sequences are SGHDT and YYEEEE. Trimming stripped 2 bases from V and 0 bases from J, with 6 bases between. The CDR3 region has the DNA TGTGCCAGCAGCTTCGGTGACTCCTACGAGCAGTACTTC. Protein: CASSFGDSYEQYF.

The chain combines TRBV19 with TRBJ2-5, with D perhaps being TRBD1 or TRBD2 (5 bases each). V dropped 3 bases and J dropped 5 bases, with 13 bases sitting between them. Per the germline V gene, CDR1 is LNHDA and CDR2 is SQIVND (reference sequence). The CDR3 is 14 residues long. In DNA, the CDR3 is TGTGCCAGTAGTATGAGGGGATCGCTGGAGACCCAGTACTTC. The encoded protein is CASSMRGSLETQYF.

This clonotype was seen only a few times. The chain has TRBV10-3 and TRBJ2-3; D gene ambiguous. The germline V gene has CDR1 ENHRY and CDR2 SYGVKD. CDR3 length: 12 amino acids. Trimming removed 2 bases from V and 4 bases from J, with 4 bases in between. CDR3 in amino acids: CAISEPADTQYF. The CDR3 region has the DNA TGTGCCATCAGTGAGCCGGCAGATACGCAGTATTTT.

The chain recombines TRBV20-1 with TRBJ2-5; 8 nucleotides agree with TRBD2. Germline V gene data show CDR1 as DFQATT and CDR2 as SNEGSKA (reference sequence). Unmatched junction bases numbered 10, after V lost 4 bases and J lost 6 bases. The CDR3 runs 14 residues. The CDR3 here is CSAINKRESQTQYF. CDR3 DNA: TGCAGTGCTATAAACAAGCGGGAGTCACAGACCCAGTACTTC.

This clonotype showed up just a few times. The V and J genes are TRBV24-1 and TRBJ2-4, with 12 bases lining up with TRBD2. The germline gives CDR1 KGHDR, CDR2 SFDVKD. V was clipped by 3 bases and J by 4 bases; unmatched bases: 0. The CDR3 length is 15 residues. CDR3 nucleotides: TGTGCCACCAGTGATGGGACTAGCGGGAAAAACATTCAGTACTTC. Translated: CATSDGTSGKNIQYF.

This clonotype was seen at least ten times. The chain is built from TRBV7-8 and TRBJ1-1; a possible D gene is TRBD1 (5 bases). Germline CDR1 is SGHVS and CDR2 is FQNEAQ. The CDR3 consists of 13 residues. Trimming stripped 8 bases from V and 2 bases from J, with 12 bases between. CDR3 coding DNA: TGTGCCAGCGGACTCGGACATAACACTGAAGCTTTCTTT. Encoded protein: CASGLGHNTEAFF.

The gene calls are TRBV28 and TRBJ2-5; 7 positions match TRBD1. Germline assignment: CDR1 MDHEN and CDR2 SYDVKM. This CDR3 has 14 amino acids. Unmatched junction bases numbered 4, after V lost 2 bases and J lost 4 bases. The DNA for the CDR3 is TGTGCCAGCAGTTTAAGGGGGCGATTAGAGACCCAGTACTTC. Translating gives CASSLRGRLETQYF.

This clonotype was counted between two and nine times. The chain joins TRBV20-1 to TRBJ1-5; TRBD1 matches 11 bases. The CDR3 covers 16 residues. Trimming took 5 bases from V and 5 from J; bases not matched to a gene: 11. The germline V gene has CDR1 DFQATT and CDR2 SNEGSKA (reference sequence). The CDR3 region is CSAGRTGGDVDQPQHF. In DNA form, the CDR3 reads TGCAGTGCTGGACGGACAGGGGGCGACGTCGATCAGCCCCAGCATTTT.

This clonotype was seen a few times. The chain carries TRBV28 and TRBJ1-1, with D uncertain. Germline V gene data show CDR1 as MDHEN and CDR2 as SYDVKM. Between the trimmed V and J ends, which lost 7 bases and 7 bases, there was a span of 19 bases. The CDR3 totals 14 residues. The CDR3 sequence: CASTLRPRPLEAFF. The CDR3 DNA sequence: TGTGCCAGCACCCTCCGGCCCCGGCCCCTTGAAGCTTTCTTT.

This clonotype appeared many times. This CDR3 reads CASSTEQSSREQYF. In DNA form, the CDR3 reads TGCGCCAGCAGCACCGAACAGAGTTCGAGGGAGCAGTACTTC. This chain uses TRBV5-1 with TRBJ2-7, with unresolved D. V lost 4 bases and J 7 bases, leaving 18 bases between the germline ends. The V gene's germline CDR1 is SGHRS and CDR2 YFSETQ. The CDR3 extends over 14 amino acids.

This clonotype was recorded a few times. The V call is TRBV4-1, the J call TRBJ2-7; D is unclear. V lost 4 bases and J lost 3, with 13 bases in between. This CDR3 is 14 amino acids long. Looked up from germline, CDR1 is MGHRA and CDR2 is YSYEKL. The CDR3 coding sequence is TGCGCCAGCAGCCCACAGACTGGAATCTACGAGCAGTACTTC. This gives the protein CASSPQTGIYEQYF.

The chain uses TRBV20-1 and TRBJ2-3; D may be TRBD2 (5 bases). The CDR3 extends over 15 amino acids. Germline V lookup: CDR1 DFQATT, CDR2 SNEGSKA (reference sequence). Trimming pared 6 bases from V and 0 bases from J, leaving 16 bases between. The DNA for the CDR3 is TGCAGTGCACACGCCGTCTCGGGAAGCACAGATACGCAGTATTTT. This codes for CSAHAVSGSTDTQYF.

By share, this clonotype counts as large (0.1 to 1%). In nucleotides, the CDR3 is TGCGCCAGCAGCTTGCGGTGGACTAGCGGGGGCCCTATCTACGAGCAGTACTTC. This translates into CASSLRWTSGGPIYEQYF. V and J are TRBV5-1 and TRBJ2-7; 13 nucleotides align to TRBD2. Germline assignment: CDR1 SGHRS and CDR2 YFSETQ. CDR3 length equals 18 residues. The junction had 10 bases not matched to a gene; V was cut back by 1 base and J by 3 bases. The complete variable domain, with remaining parts taken from reference TRBV5-1 and TRBJ2-7, reads KAGVTQTPRYLIKTRGQQVTLSCSPISGHRSVSWYQQTPGQGLQFLFEYFSETQRNKGNFPGRFSGRQFSNSRSEMNVSTLELGDSALYLCASSLRWTSGGPIYEQYFGPGTRLTVT.

The chain is built from TRBV19 and TRBJ1-2; D gene ambiguous. The germline gives CDR1 LNHDA, CDR2 SQIVND (reference sequence). This CDR3 has 14 residues. V lost 5 bases to trimming and J lost 0 bases, with 10 bases between them. CDR3 nucleotides: TGTGCCAGTAGTCCCGCAGGCGCTAACTATGGCTACACCTTC. Amino acids: CASSPAGANYGYTF.

This clonotype has only a few counts. The rearrangement uses TRBV29-1 and TRBJ2-3; D may correspond to TRBD1 or TRBD2 (5 bases each). The CDR3 has 15 residues. Germline-derived CDR1 and CDR2 are SQVTM and ANQGSEA. Trimming stripped 6 bases from V and 0 bases from J, with 16 bases between. CDR3: CSVLGDTHSTDTQYF. The CDR3 DNA follows: TGCAGCGTCTTGGGGGATACCCATAGCACAGATACGCAGTATTTT.

The chain joins TRBV20-1 to TRBJ1-1, with a tentative D call TRBD1 (5 bases). This CDR3 contains 15 residues. V was shortened by 6 bases and J by 4 bases, with 21 bases between the two germline ends. Germline V CDR1 and CDR2: DFQATT, SNEGSKA (reference sequence). CDR3: CSAKTGTQPTTEAFF. In nucleotides, the CDR3 is TGCAGTGCCAAGACCGGGACCCAACCGACCACTGAAGCTTTCTTT.

The V call is TRBV28, the J call TRBJ2-3; no reliable D call. CDR3 length: 15 amino acids. V lost 6 bases and J lost 0, with 13 bases in between. In germline, CDR1 is MDHEN, CDR2 SYDVKM. CDR3 in amino acids: CASRSPGPSTDTQYF. The CDR3 DNA reads as TGTGCCAGCAGATCACCGGGCCCGAGCACAGATACGCAGTATTTT.

This clonotype has just a few counts. The chain recombines TRBV2 with TRBJ2-2; D possibly corresponds to TRBD1 (5 bases). CDR3 length equals 14 residues. V was cut by 5 bases and J by 0 bases, with 7 bases left in between. Germline CDR1 is SNHLY and CDR2 is FYNNEI. This CDR3 is CASSLDTNTGELFF. Here the CDR3 DNA reads TGTGCCAGCAGTCTGGACACGAACACCGGGGAGCTGTTTTTT.

V and J are TRBV6-6 and TRBJ1-1; tentative D call: TRBD1 (5 bases). This CDR3 is 14 amino acids long. Germline CDR1 is MNHNY and CDR2 is SVGAGI (reference sequence). Trimming removed 0 bases from V and 5 bases from J, with 10 bases in between. CDR3: CASSYSLWGTEAFF. The CDR3 DNA sequence: TGTGCCAGCAGTTACTCCCTGTGGGGGACTGAAGCTTTCTTT.

The chain has TRBV21-1 and TRBJ1-5; the table's D call of TRBD1 was not tested on the DNA. TRBV21-1 is termed a pseudogene. The CDR3 covers 12 residues. The CDR3 bases are TGTGCCAGCAGCACCCGGGGACAGCCCCAGCATTTT. Its protein product is CASSTRGQPQHF.